Below, 30 T cell receptor beta chains from the same sample are listed, as sequenced in a study of OX40 agonist ivuxolimab in advanced cancers. Here immunoSEQ multiplex PCR was the method, and the copy in TCRdb shows in-frame clones only, minus some. There are 55,000 to 70,000 clones in the sample; around four fifths occur only once, and 11% lies in the top ten. The source material was CD4+ or CD8+ T cells sorted from blood, sampled in a trial of the OX40 agonist ivuxolimab. The source of these receptors is an adult with an advanced solid tumor such as melanoma, head and neck, liver or kidney cancer.

The rearrangement joins TRBV5-1 to TRBJ2-1; TRBD1 matches at 7 bases. Germline CDR1 reads SGHRS; CDR2 reads YFSETQ. The V segment lost 4 bases and the J segment 1 base; nucleotides outside the gene matches: 2. This CDR3 has 14 residues. The DNA for the CDR3 is TGCGCCAGCAGCACGGGACAGTCCTACAATGAGCAGTTCTTC. This gives the protein CASSTGQSYNEQFF.

This clone was seen a handful of times. The chain couples TRBV10-2 to TRBJ2-7; D unresolved. V gave up 2 bases and J gave up 4 bases, with 12 bases separating them. Germline V CDR1 and CDR2: WSHSY, SAAADI. This CDR3 region has 14 residues. The CDR3 loop reads CASSEATGLYEQYV. The CDR3 DNA follows: TGCGCCAGCAGTGAGGCTACGGGTCTATACGAGCAGTACGTC.

The chain combines TRBV10-3 with TRBJ2-2; 11 bases are a match to TRBD2. The CDR3 has 18 amino acids. With V trimmed by 3 bases and J by 4 bases, 10 bases remained unmatched. Germline V gene sequence: CDR1 ENHRY, CDR2 SYGVKD. In nucleotides, the CDR3 is TGTGCCATCAGTGATGCCGGGACTAGCGGCGCGAGCACCGGGGAGCTGTTTTTT. Amino acid sequence: CAISDAGTSGASTGELFF.

The V call is TRBV7-2, the J call TRBJ2-1; D perhaps matches TRBD1 (6 bases). Germline CDR1 and CDR2: SGHTA and FQGNSA. The CDR3 loop spans 14 amino acids. Trimming took 5 bases from V and 8 from J, leaving 16 bases between them. CDR3 in DNA: TGTGCCAGCAGCCCGCGGATACAGGGCTATGAGCAGTTCTTC. Translating it yields CASSPRIQGYEQFF.

The chain employs TRBV13 and TRBJ2-5; maybe TRBD2 (6 bases). Looked up from germline, CDR1 is PRHDT and CDR2 is FYEKMQ (reference sequence). Trimming stripped 6 bases from V and 2 bases from J, with 16 bases between. The CDR3 is made up of 15 amino acids. The CDR3 sequence is CASRLAGGLQETQYF. CDR3 DNA: TGTGCCAGCAGGCTGGCCGGCGGACTACAAGAGACCCAGTACTTC.

This rearrangement joins TRBV30 to TRBJ2-5; D not resolved. V lost 0 bases and J lost 1, with 6 bases in between. Germline V lookup: CDR1 GTSNPN, CDR2 SVGIG (reference sequence). The CDR3 is 13 residues long. CDR3 amino acids: CAWSVWGQETQYF. CDR3 DNA: TGTGCCTGGAGTGTGTGGGGCCAAGAGACCCAGTACTTC.

The chain uses TRBV5-1 and TRBJ2-7, with D possibly being TRBD1 (5 bases). Deletions cut 3 bases from V and 3 bases from J, with 19 bases between. Germline loops: CDR1 SGHRS, CDR2 YFSETQ. CDR3 size: 16 residues. CDR3 loop: CASSSNFDSYNYEQYF. CDR3 DNA: TGCGCCAGCAGCTCTAACTTCGACAGTTACAACTACGAGCAGTACTTC.

V is TRBV15 and J is TRBJ2-1; 10 nucleotides agree with TRBD2. This CDR3 is 16 amino acids long. Germline lookup yields CDR1 LNHNV and CDR2 YYDKDF (reference sequence). J gave up 5 bases and V 5 bases, and 9 bases lay outside the gene matches. CDR3 nucleotides: TGTGCCACCAGCGGCGCGGGGACTAGCGTTGACAATGAGCAGTTCTTC. It yields the protein CATSGAGTSVDNEQFF. Using reference TRBV15 and TRBJ2-1 for the parts outside the CDR3, the full variable domain is DAMVIQNPRYQVTQFGKPVTLSCSQTLNHNVMYWYQQKSSQAPKLLFHYYDKDFNNEADTPDNFQSRRPNTSFCFLDIRSPGLGDTAMYLCATSGAGTSVDNEQFFGPGTRLTVL.

This clone has just a few counts. The V and J genes are TRBV7-2 and TRBJ2-1; D unclear. CDR1 and CDR2 (germline): SGHTA, FQGNSA. V was cut by 3 bases and J by 0 bases, with 9 bases left in between. CDR3 length: 15 residues. DNA of the CDR3: TGTGCCAGCAGCTTTGGAGTACCCTCCTACAATGAGCAGTTCTTC. Its protein is CASSFGVPSYNEQFF.

The chain links TRBV29-1 to TRBJ2-3; no definite D call. This CDR3 contains 12 residues. V was pared by 4 bases and J by 2 bases, with 7 bases between. Germline CDR1 is SQVTM and CDR2 is ANQGSEA. Here the CDR3 reads CSVGLPTDTQYF. The CDR3 region has the DNA TGCAGCGTTGGGCTCCCCACAGATACGCAGTATTTT.

A single count supports this clone. J is TRBJ2-4 and V is TRBV13; 8 bases match TRBD1. This CDR3 contains 18 residues. Germline V gene lookup returns CDR1 PRHDT and CDR2 FYEKMQ (reference sequence). V lost 5 bases and J lost 7; bases outside the gene matches: 19. As DNA, the CDR3 is TGTGCCAGCAGCCGAAGGCACGGGACAGGCCCTTTTGTCAACATTCAGTACTTC. Protein product: CASSRRHGTGPFVNIQYF.

The V call is TRBV19, the J call TRBJ2-5, with 8 bases aligning to TRBD2. In germline, CDR1 is LNHDA, CDR2 SQIVND (reference sequence). CDR3 length: 15 residues. Trimming at V came to 5 bases and at J to 5 bases, leaving 10 bases not matched to a gene. CDR3 loop: CASSGPFSGVETQYF. The CDR3 coding sequence is TGTGCCAGTAGTGGACCATTTAGCGGGGTTGAGACCCAGTACTTC.

CDR3 amino acids: CASSLIGTGAREQYF. CDR3 DNA: TGTGCCAGCAGCTTGATAGGCACAGGGGCGCGAGAGCAGTACTTC. This chain connects TRBV5-6 to TRBJ2-7, with 7 bases aligning to TRBD1. J was trimmed by 7 bases and V by 1 base; bases with no gene match: 11. The CDR3 length is 15 residues. CDR1 is SGHDT, CDR2 YYEEEE, per germline. The whole variable domain, remainder taken from reference TRBV5-6 and TRBJ2-7, is DAGVTQSPTHLIKTRGQQVTLRCSPKSGHDTVSWYQQALGQGPQFIFQYYEEEERQRGNFPDRFSGHQFPNYSSELNVNALLLGDSALYLCASSLIGTGAREQYFGPGTRLTVT.

V and J are TRBV5-1 and TRBJ2-3; tentatively, D is TRBD2 (7 bases). Germline CDR1 SGHRS, CDR2 YFSETQ. CDR3 length equals 15 residues. V gave up 3 bases and J gave up 5 bases, with 16 bases separating them. In DNA, the CDR3 is TGCGCCAGCAGCTGGGGGGGCAACCCGATAGATACGCAGTATTTT. This translates into CASSWGGNPIDTQYF.

The rearrangement links TRBV6-5 to TRBJ1-1; no clear D gene. Germline V lookup: CDR1 MNHEY, CDR2 SVGAGI. V was clipped by 5 bases and J by 3 bases, with 10 bases between them. The CDR3 consists of 13 residues. CDR3 nucleotides: TGTGCCAGCAGTCTCGCTAGGGACACTGAAGCTTTCTTT. Translating it yields CASSLARDTEAFF.

The chain has TRBV2 and TRBJ2-1; 14 nucleotides match TRBD2. The trim removed 9 bases at V and 5 bases at J, leaving 3 bases unmatched. This CDR3 contains 14 residues. CDR1 is SNHLY, CDR2 FYNNEI, per germline. The CDR3: CARRLAGGDNEQFF. The CDR3 DNA reads TGTGCCAGGAGACTAGCGGGAGGGGACAATGAGCAGTTCTTC.

This chain connects TRBV5-1 to TRBJ2-5; D is uncertain. Germline V gene sequence: CDR1 SGHRS, CDR2 YFSETQ. CDR3 length: 15 amino acids. The V gene lost 0 bases and the J gene lost 1 base, with 10 bases spanning the gap. For the CDR3, the DNA is TGCGCCAGCAGCTTGGGGGTAACGGCCCAAGAGACCCAGTACTTC. It specifies CASSLGVTAQETQYF.

This clone was counted only a few times. V gene TRBV18 combines with J gene TRBJ1-2, with D possibly matching TRBD1 (6 bases). Trimming took off 4 bases at V and 7 bases at J, with 10 bases between the two ends. CDR1 is KGHSH and CDR2 is LQKENI in the germline V gene. The CDR3 extends over 12 amino acids. DNA for the CDR3: TGTGCCAGCTCACAGTACAGGGCTGGCTACACCTTC. This gives the protein CASSQYRAGYTF.

The chain uses TRBV4-3 and TRBJ2-7; a possible D gene is TRBD2 (6 bases). Trimming pared 5 bases from V and 3 bases from J, leaving 11 bases between. Germline CDR1 and CDR2: LGHNA and YSLEER. This CDR3 is built from 13 residues. The DNA for the CDR3 is TGCGCCAGCAGCTCAACCGGGGGCTACGAGCAGTACTTC. It codes for CASSSTGGYEQYF.

The chain joins TRBV28 to TRBJ2-5; a possible D gene is TRBD1 (5 bases). The CDR3 has 15 amino acids. Trimming pared 5 bases from V and 0 bases from J, leaving 13 bases between. Germline CDR1 and CDR2: MDHEN and SYDVKM. CDR3 amino acids: CASSPGHLYQETQYF. Here the CDR3 DNA reads TGTGCCAGCAGTCCCGGACATCTGTACCAAGAGACCCAGTACTTC.

The chain combines TRBV5-4 with TRBJ2-2; D possibly uses TRBD1 or TRBD2 (6 bases each). Germline V gene sequence: CDR1 SGHNT, CDR2 YYREEE (reference sequence). Between the trimmed V and J ends, which lost 7 bases and 1 base, there was a span of 17 bases. The CDR3 loop spans 16 amino acids. The CDR3 sequence: CASHLGGAGNTGELFF. The CDR3 DNA follows: TGTGCCAGCCACCTCGGGGGCGCTGGGAACACCGGGGAGCTGTTTTTT.

This clone appeared a single time. The chain couples TRBV6-6 to TRBJ2-7; D not certain. With 4 bases removed from V and 5 bases from J, the gap between germline ends came to 18 bases. CDR1 and CDR2 from the germline V gene are MNHNY and SVGAGI (reference sequence). CDR3 length: 15 amino acids. CDR3 in DNA: TGTGCCAGCAGTTCAGCATCTCCCAAGATGAACGAGCAGTACGTC. It encodes CASSSASPKMNEQYV.

The J gene is TRBJ1-2, the V gene TRBV18, with D perhaps TRBD1 (6 bases). The V end was cut by 0 bases, the J end by 2 bases, with 13 bases between. The CDR3 runs to 16 residues. Germline CDR1 and CDR2: KGHSH and LQKENI. In nucleotides, the CDR3 is TGTGCCAGCTCACCACCGCAGGGGATGGAAAACTATGGCTACACCTTC. The encoded protein is CASSPPQGMENYGYTF.

This chain uses TRBV5-1 with TRBJ2-3, with 11 nucleotides matching TRBD1. The CDR3 covers 15 residues. The germline V gene has CDR1 SGHRS and CDR2 YFSETQ. Losses at the gene ends were 3 bases for V and 6 bases for J; bases not matched to a gene: 6. CDR3 region: CASSSGQGAWDTQYF. The CDR3 bases are TGCGCCAGCAGCTCCGGACAGGGGGCGTGGGATACGCAGTATTTT.

This chain joins TRBV27 and TRBJ1-5, with no clear D. Trimming removed 6 bases from V and 0 bases from J, with 18 bases in between. The CDR3 consists of 17 residues. The germline V gene encodes CDR1 MNHEY and CDR2 SMNVEV (reference sequence). This CDR3 is CASRPQSSPYSNQPQHF. CDR3 nucleotide sequence: TGTGCCAGCAGGCCCCAAAGTTCCCCTTATAGCAATCAGCCCCAGCATTTT.

This sequence joins TRBV4-2 and TRBJ1-5, with no clear D. V gave up 1 base and J gave up 5 bases, with 3 bases separating them. The CDR3 runs to 12 residues. Per the germline V gene, CDR1 is LGHNA and CDR2 is YNFKEQ. The CDR3 region has the DNA TGTGCCAGCAGCCAAGCGGATCAGCCCCAGCATTTT. It is translated as CASSQADQPQHF.

This chain uses TRBV7-8 with TRBJ2-5; 12 bases agree with TRBD2. With V trimmed by 5 bases and J by 2 bases, 9 bases remained unmatched. CDR1 is SGHVS, CDR2 FQNEAQ, per germline. CDR3 length: 17 amino acids. The CDR3 is CASSPRLAGDQQETQYF. In nucleotides, the CDR3 is TGTGCCAGCAGCCCAAGACTAGCGGGAGACCAACAAGAGACCCAGTACTTC.

The rearrangement uses TRBV27 and TRBJ2-7; D is unclear. This CDR3 is 12 amino acids long. Trimming pared 2 bases from V and 6 bases from J, leaving 8 bases between. Germline V gene data show CDR1 as MNHEY and CDR2 as SMNVEV (reference sequence). The CDR3 DNA reads TGTGCCAGCAGTTTAAGTCTGGGCGAGCAGTACTTC. Protein sequence: CASSLSLGEQYF.

This rearrangement joins TRBV7-3 to TRBJ2-3; D is unclear. The CDR3 consists of 13 residues. The germline V gene has CDR1 SGHTA and CDR2 FQGTGA. The V gene lost 0 bases and the J gene lost 6 bases, with 7 bases spanning the gap. In DNA, the CDR3 is TGTGCCAGCAGCTTAACGCGGAGCGATACGCAGTATTTT. As protein: CASSLTRSDTQYF.

Details on this clone: Other DNA sequences of this sample code for an identical CDR3. The gene calls are TRBV29-1 and TRBJ2-7; 7 bases map to TRBD1. The CDR3 has 12 amino acids. Germline lookup yields CDR1 SQVTM and CDR2 ANQGSEA. The V segment lost 6 bases and the J segment 5 bases; nucleotides outside the gene matches: 7. The CDR3 here is CSVAKGANEQYF. In DNA form, the CDR3 reads TGCAGCGTGGCCAAGGGGGCCAACGAGCAGTACTTC.